Listed below are T cell receptor beta chains from one sample, sequenced in a study of blood T cell repertoires in COVID-19. Here immunoSEQ multiplex PCR was the method, and the copy in TCRdb shows in-frame clones only, minus some. The sample has fewer than 500,000 clones, around 87% seen once. Sequences were obtained from PBMCs or T cells enriched from blood (not recorded which). Receptors originate from a young man who had recovered from COVID-19. CDR3s include the opening cysteine and the closing phenylalanine or tryptophan. The order of the fields is D gene, V gene, clone size, J gene, CDR3 length, CDR3 DNA, CDR3 protein. The D gene is left open where the match is weak. Clone size is not always given. Where it is, it says once, few, many or a class for expanded clones.

TRBD1	TRBV14	NA	TRBJ1-1	15	TGTGCCAGCAGCACCCGAGGACAGGGGGGCACTGAAGCTTTCTTT	CASSTRGQGGTEAFF
NA	TRBV5-1	NA	TRBJ2-1	13	TGCGCCAGCGGCAGGGATAACAACGATGAGCAGTTCTTC	CASGRDNNDEQFF
NA	TRBV5-4	NA	TRBJ1-2	13	TGTGCCAGCAGCTTGGACAGTCAGGGTGGCTACACCTTC	CASSLDSQGGYTF
NA	TRBV4-1	NA	TRBJ1-6	15	TGCGCCAGCAGCCCCTTTGAAGCAGGGATGCCACCCCTCCACTTT	CASSPFEAGMPPLHF
NA	TRBV21-1	NA	TRBJ2-3	17	TGTGCCAGCAGCAAAGCAAAGCGGGGGGGCTCGCAAGATACGCAGTATTTT	CASSKAKRGGSQDTQYF
TRBD1	TRBV2	NA	TRBJ2-7	15	TGTGCCAGCATGCTTCAACCAGGGGGAACCTACGAGCAGTACTTC	CASMLQPGGTYEQYF
NA	TRBV4-1	NA	TRBJ1-5	14	TGCGCCAGCAAGCCAAAGGGGGTCAATCAGCCCCAGCATTTT	CASKPKGVNQPQHF
TRBD1	TRBV27	NA	TRBJ2-7	14	TGTGCCAGCAGTTCCGGGACAGGGTTCCACGAGCAGTACTTC	CASSSGTGFHEQYF
TRBD1	TRBV12-3/TRBV12-4	NA	TRBJ2-1	13	TGTGCCACCCGACAGGGTCAATTCAATGAGCAGTTCTTC	CATRQGQFNEQFF
NA	TRBV4-1	NA	TRBJ2-3	15	TGCGCCAGCAGCCAAGATCTGACCCAATCGGGTACGCAGTATTTT	CASSQDLTQSGTQYF
TRBD2	TRBV5-1	NA	TRBJ2-1	17	TGCGCCAGCACCGGAACTAGCGGGGGGACCCCTGGCAATGAGCAGTTCTTC	CASTGTSGGTPGNEQFF
NA	TRBV12-3/TRBV12-4	NA	TRBJ2-1	12	TGTGCCAGCAGTTTGTTGAGAAATGAGCAGTTCTTC	CASSLLRNEQFF
NA	TRBV10-1	once	TRBJ1-3	14	TGCGCCAGCAGTGATTCGAGGGCTGGAAACACCATATATTTT	CASSDSRAGNTIYF
NA	TRBV10-2	few	TRBJ1-6	17	TGCGCCAGCAGTGAGTCGGACCACTGGCGGGAGGATTCACCCCTCCACTTT	CASSESDHWREDSPLHF
TRBD2	TRBV6-4	NA	TRBJ2-1	15	TGTGCCAGCAGCCGGGAGGGACTAGTTTCCAATGAGCAGTTCTTC	CASSREGLVSNEQFF
NA	TRBV5-6	NA	TRBJ2-7	14	TGTGCCAGCAGCTTGTCGGGAGTTTTCAACGAGCAGTACTTC	CASSLSGVFNEQYF
NA	TRBV5-1	NA	TRBJ2-1	16	TGCGCCAGCAGCTTGGCCTTGACATACTCCTACAATGAGCAGTTCTTC	CASSLALTYSYNEQFF
NA	TRBV5-1	NA	TRBJ2-5	17	TGCGCCAGCAGCCCCCGCGTTCATGGGCAACTCCGGGAGACCCAGTACTTC	CASSPRVHGQLRETQYF
TRBD1	TRBV30	NA	TRBJ1-2	17	TGTGCCACAAGGACAGGGAATATCCAAATTCGAGGGTATGGCTACACCTTC	CATRTGNIQIRGYGYTF
NA	TRBV10-1	NA	TRBJ2-1	14	TGCGCCAGCAGTGAATCGGGCAGGGATAATGAGCAGTTCTTC	CASSESGRDNEQFF
NA	TRBV27	NA	TRBJ2-7	15	TGTGCCAGCAGGGGCTCTGGAGGGGCCTCCTACGAGCAGTACTTC	CASRGSGGASYEQYF
TRBD1	TRBV4-2	NA	TRBJ2-6	19	TGTGCCAGCAGCCCAACAGGGGGCTTCTTGTTTGCTGGGGCCAACGTCCTGACTTTC	CASSPTGGFLFAGANVLTF
TRBD1	TRBV19	NA	TRBJ2-2	15	TGTGCCAGTAGTAAGGGACAGGGTTACACCGGGGAGCTGTTTTTT	CASSKGQGYTGELFF
NA	TRBV7-2	once	TRBJ1-6	13	TGTGCCAGCAGCCTAACACAGGATTCACCCCTCCACTTT	CASSLTQDSPLHF
NA	TRBV12-3/TRBV12-4	NA	TRBJ1-1	13	TGTGCCAGCAGTTTTGGTAGGAACACTGAAGCTTTCTTT	CASSFGRNTEAFF
NA	TRBV3-1/TRBV3-2	NA	TRBJ2-5	17	TGTGCCAGCAGCCGGAACCACGGACAGGCCGGGGGAAAGACCCAGTACTTC	CASSRNHGQAGGKTQYF
NA	TRBV9	NA	TRBJ1-6	13	TGTGCCAGCAGCGAAACAGACAGCTCACCCCTCCACTTT	CASSETDSSPLHF
NA	TRBV5-1	NA	TRBJ1-1	13	TGCGCCAGCAGATCCACACGGAACACTGAAGCTTTCTTT	CASRSTRNTEAFF
TRBD1	TRBV12-5	NA	TRBJ1-2	14	TGTGCTAGTGCCATTCCAGACAGGGGTTATGGCTACACCTTC	CASAIPDRGYGYTF
NA	TRBV5-4	few	TRBJ2-7	15	TGTGCCAGCAGCTTGGAGGCAGGGGTCTCCTACGAGCAGTACTTC	CASSLEAGVSYEQYF
TRBD1	TRBV4-1	NA	TRBJ1-6	18	TGCGCCAGCAGCCAAAGGGACAGCACGAGCTCCTATAATTCACCCCTCCACTTT	CASSQRDSTSSYNSPLHF
NA	TRBV29-1	NA	TRBJ1-2	13	TGCAGCGTGCTCCGGGACATACTCTATGGCTACACCTTC	CSVLRDILYGYTF
TRBD2	TRBV6-5	NA	TRBJ2-1	13	TGTGCCAGCAGTTACCCAGGGACTAACTTTCAGTTCTTC	CASSYPGTNFQFF
TRBD1	TRBV7-2	once	TRBJ1-3	15	TGTGCCAGCAGCTTAGCCGGGACAGGGGGAAACACCATATATTTT	CASSLAGTGGNTIYF
NA	TRBV9	NA	TRBJ1-1	14	TGTGCCAGCAGCGTAGATGGAGGCCTTCCTCAAGCTTTCTTT	CASSVDGGLPQAFF
NA	TRBV7-6	NA	TRBJ2-2	15	TGTGCCAGCAGCTTACTAGCCGCGAACACCGGGGAGCTGTTTTTT	CASSLLAANTGELFF
NA	TRBV9	NA	TRBJ2-5	14	TGTGCCAGCAGCGTAGGGGGGGAAGTGGAGACCCAGTACTTC	CASSVGGEVETQYF
NA	TRBV3-1/TRBV3-2	NA	TRBJ1-4	13	TGTGCCAGCAGCCGGGTACGGGATGAAAAACTGTTTTTT	CASSRVRDEKLFF
TRBD1	TRBV7-6	NA	TRBJ1-4	14	TGTGCCAGCAGCTTAGCGACAGGGGGCAAGAGCCTGTTTTTT	CASSLATGGKSLFF
NA	TRBV10-2	NA	TRBJ1-1	14	TGCGCCAGCAGTGAGCCGGGAAGTACCACTGAAGCTTTCTTT	CASSEPGSTTEAFF
NA	TRBV10-1	NA	TRBJ1-6	13	TGCGCCAGCCGAGAGGACAGTAATTCACCCCTCCACTTT	CASREDSNSPLHF
TRBD2	TRBV15	once	TRBJ2-1	20	TGTGCCACCAGCAGAGATGGGGGACTAGCGGGATCAAGCTCCTACAATGAGCAGTTCTTC	CATSRDGGLAGSSSYNEQFF
NA	TRBV30	NA	TRBJ1-4	11	TGTGCCTGGAGTCTCGGGGAAAAACTGTTTTTT	CAWSLGEKLFF
TRBD1	TRBV25-1	NA	TRBJ1-6	15	TGTGCCAGCAGTGAACCGGACAGGGGGATTTCACCCCTCCACTTT	CASSEPDRGISPLHF
NA	TRBV7-2	NA	TRBJ2-3	13	TGTGCCAGCAGCCCCCCGTCTAGAGATACGCAGTATTTT	CASSPPSRDTQYF
NA	TRBV12-5	NA	TRBJ2-3	13	TGTGCTAGTGGTTTAGGTAGAGGAGATACGCAGTATTTT	CASGLGRGDTQYF
TRBD1	TRBV18	NA	TRBJ1-4	14	TGTGCCAGCTCACCACGGGGACAGGGTCAAAAACTGTTTTTT	CASSPRGQGQKLFF
TRBD1	TRBV6-1	NA	TRBJ1-2	15	TGTGCCAGCAGTGAGCCGGGGACAGGGGCCTATGGCTACACCTTC	CASSEPGTGAYGYTF
NA	TRBV5-6	once	TRBJ2-1	11	TGTGCCAGCAGCACCGGACAGAAGCAGTTCTTC	CASSTGQKQFF
NA	TRBV7-8	NA	TRBJ2-7	15	TGTGCCAGCAGCTTACCCGAGACAGGTCCCTACGAGCAGTACTTC	CASSLPETGPYEQYF
TRBD1	TRBV6-5	NA	TRBJ2-5	13	TGTGCCAGCAGTAAGACAGGGGTGGTGACCCAGTACTTC	CASSKTGVVTQYF
TRBD2	TRBV19	NA	TRBJ2-3	17	TGTGCCAGTAGTATCTTTTCCAGCAGCGGGGGAACAGATACGCAGTATTTT	CASSIFSSSGGTDTQYF
TRBD1	TRBV5-1	NA	TRBJ2-3	14	TGCGCCAGCATCAGGACAGGGGGCGCAGATACGCAGTATTTT	CASIRTGGADTQYF